Following are 10 T cell receptor beta chains from one sample sequenced in a study of cytomegalovirus exposure and HLA in healthy donors (dated 2017 in TCRdb). Receptors were amplified or captured by the immunoSEQ multiplex PCR assay. For the multiplex PCR, a mixture combining 60 forward primers for TCR Vbeta segments and 13 reverse primers for TCR Jbeta segments was used. TCRdb took this table from immuneACCESS and kept in-frame rearrangements with V and J called. Such tables lack part of the clones; where checked against another copy, unresolved V genes explain under half of the gap, and the rest is unexplained. For this sample there are about 170,000 clones; around 78% appear just once. The top ten clonotypes cover approximately 2.2% of the sample. Sequenced material: PBMCs. These receptors all come from a woman aged 30 to 39 in good health and CMV-seropositive.

Only one count was recorded for this clone. This chain joins TRBV5-1 and TRBJ1-2, with 10 nucleotides matching TRBD1. This CDR3 is built from 16 residues. With 0 bases clipped from V and 4 bases from J, the junction kept 6 bases outside the gene matches. Germline V lookup: CDR1 SGHRS, CDR2 YFSETQ. CDR3 protein: CASSLAGTGVAYGYTF. CDR3 in DNA: TGCGCCAGCAGCTTGGCCGGGACAGGGGTAGCCTATGGCTACACCTTC.

This clone was observed a handful of times. The genes are TRBV4-1 and TRBJ1-2; possibly TRBD1 for D (6 bases). Germline loops: CDR1 MGHRA, CDR2 YSYEKL. V was pared by 4 bases and J by 4 bases, with 10 bases between. CDR3 length: 13 residues. CDR3 sequence: CASSRTAPYGYTF. In DNA form, the CDR3 reads TGCGCCAGCAGCCGGACAGCTCCCTATGGCTACACCTTC.

This rearrangement joins TRBV19 to TRBJ1-6; 7 nucleotides agree with TRBD1. The J segment lost 6 bases and the V segment lost 6 bases, leaving 2 bases of the junction unmatched. This CDR3 region has 13 residues. Germline values: CDR1 LNHDA, CDR2 SQIVND (reference sequence). As DNA, the CDR3 is TGTGCCAGTAGCCACAGGGGTAATTCACCCCTCCACTTT. The encoded protein is CASSHRGNSPLHF. The full variable domain, its missing parts supplied by reference TRBV19 and TRBJ1-6, is DGGITQSPKYLFRKEGQNVTLSCEQNLNHDAMYWYRQDPGQGLRLIYYSQIVNDFQKGDIAEGYSVSREKKESFPLTVTSAQKNPTAFYLCASSHRGNSPLHFGNGTRLTVT.

The rearrangement uses TRBV6-5 and TRBJ1-4; no definite D call. The V gene's germline CDR1 is MNHEY and CDR2 SVGAGI. Trimming left V 2 bases short and J 10 bases short, with 8 bases between. The CDR3 covers 12 residues. In DNA, the CDR3 is TGTGCCAGCAGTTACCGGGCGGGAAAACTGTTTTTT. Protein product: CASSYRAGKLFF.

This rearrangement joins TRBV18 to TRBJ1-4; D is unclear. Germline V gene sequence: CDR1 KGHSH, CDR2 LQKENI. The CDR3 covers 13 residues. The ends were cut back, 6 bases at V and 6 bases at J, with 11 bases in the middle. CDR3 sequence reads: CASSGFGDEKLFF. CDR3 coding DNA: TGTGCCAGCTCTGGGTTCGGGGATGAAAAACTGTTTTTT.

The rearrangement links TRBV6-5 to TRBJ1-2, with D hard to call. Germline V gene sequence: CDR1 MNHEY, CDR2 SVGAGI. The V gene lost 6 bases and the J gene lost 4 bases, with 12 bases spanning the gap. The CDR3 runs 13 residues. The CDR3 nucleotides are TGTGCCAGCAGAGCCCTCAAAGTCTATGGCTACACCTTC. Protein product: CASRALKVYGYTF.

The chain joins TRBV11-2 to TRBJ2-1, with D possibly matching TRBD2 (6 bases). Per germline, CDR1 SGHAT and CDR2 FQNNGV. The V end was cut by 1 base, the J end by 9 bases, with 13 bases between. The CDR3 consists of 14 residues. In nucleotides, the CDR3 is TGTGCCAGCAGCTTAGGTCCGGGAGAGGCTGAGCAGTTCTTC. Translated, it gives CASSLGPGEAEQFF.

The chain joins TRBV21-1 to TRBJ1-1. TRBV21-1 is annotated as a pseudogene. The CDR3 is 16 residues long. As DNA, the CDR3 is TGTGCCAGCAGCAAAGACCTCTCCCCCGTGACTTCTGAAGCTTTCTTT. It is translated as CASSKDLSPVTSEAFF.

This clone was seen only a few times. This chain uses TRBV30 with TRBJ1-2; TRBD1 agrees at 7 bases. This CDR3 has 16 residues. Germline loops: CDR1 GTSNPN, CDR2 SVGIG (reference sequence). J lost 1 base, V lost 0 bases, and 8 bases had no gene match. The chain's CDR3 is CAWSVPGAGGNYGYTF. The CDR3 DNA reads as TGTGCCTGGAGTGTACCAGGGGCAGGGGGTAACTATGGCTACACCTTC.

This clone came up a few times. V is TRBV7-9 and J is TRBJ1-2; no definite D call. Between the trimmed V and J ends, which lost 8 bases and 7 bases, there was a span of 14 bases. The CDR3 has 12 amino acids. Germline V gene data show CDR1 as SEHNR and CDR2 as FQNEAQ (reference sequence). CDR3 loop: CASPVQVIGYTF. In DNA form, the CDR3 reads TGTGCCAGCCCCGTCCAGGTTATTGGCTACACCTTC.